The subject of this entry is one TCR beta chain. Its antigen remains undetermined. Per-nucleotide qualities are absent, and no much larger clonotype sits a single base away. From its cysteine to its phenylalanine, the CDR3 spans 15 amino acids. Kept here is only the CDR3 DNA, which spans 45 bases and is read in frame from base 1. V and J lose 3 bases and 2 bases, and a span of 11 bases separates them. The CDR1 and CDR2 encoded by the germline V gene are SGDLS and YYNGEE. The record originates from a study of cytomegalovirus exposure and HLA in healthy donors (dated by TCRdb to the late 2010s). In the study overall: In an earlier analysis of fewer than 750 of the donors, 250 to 300 Gb of sequence data and roughly 100 million unique TCR beta sequences from roughly 190 million T cells were reported. The study aimed to test whether cataloging public T cell receptors could reveal signatures of past pathogen exposure. In an earlier analysis of several hundred of the donors, high-throughput TCR beta sequencing was used to judge whether each TCR beta V gene segment behaved as functional or pseudogenic. A later genetic analysis used genome-wide SNP genotypes for about three fifths of the 666 donors, treating that subset as a discovery cohort. Because of strong linkage in the cohort, five DR-DQ haplotypes were treated as single units for association and clustering. The later analysis used no new phenotypic data to find candidate immune exposures, relying instead on TCR beta sequences and their occurrence across donors. To predict cytomegalovirus infection status, the study combined high-throughput TCR immunosequencing, statistical association of individual TCRs with disease status, and machine learning. Of the roughly 400 genotyped donors, roughly 80% fell in the genetic ancestry cluster associated with self-reported Caucasian donors. In addition to the first cohort of about 650 subjects, a separate validation cohort of approximately 120 different subjects was used. HLA typing included class I and class II loci at four-digit resolution. All discovery cohort repertoires had been generated on a single sequencing platform. Using immunosequencing, the study profiled T cell repertoires from 666 subjects and related those repertoires to cytomegalovirus serostatus. Approximately 300 gigabases of sequencing data and around 88 million unique TCR sequences made up an early release that covered nearly 650 HLA-typed donors. To study patterns of TCR occurrence, a later analysis re-analyzed previously published TCR beta repertoires from several hundred donors and added high-resolution HLA genotyping. Alongside the repertoire data, information on donor age, sex, ethnicity and CMV serostatus was compiled. Among roughly 400 genotyped donors of the cohort, an average of around 240,000 unique TCR beta nucleotide sequences was sequenced per donor, of which about 19% were non-productive. The number of donors typed differed by locus, with roughly 620-630 for A, B, C, DRB1 and DQB1, around 500 for DQA1, over 600 for DPA1, and some 440 for DPB1.

The cohort consisted of 600 to 700 healthy bone marrow donors. At the time of sampling, all cohort members were nominally healthy, though unrecorded immune exposures were likely present. The donor was CMV seronegative and was included in the group of several hundred seronegative cohort members. A peripheral blood sample was provided by each donor, and peripheral blood mononuclear cells were used for TCR beta sequencing. Genomic DNA extraction from the blood cell samples was performed with the Qiagen DNeasy Blood Extraction Kit. Library preparation employed the immunoSEQ multiplex PCR assay. For the multiplex PCR, a mixture combining 60 forward primers for TCR Vbeta segments and 13 reverse primers for TCR Jbeta segments was used. Amplification of the CDR3 region of rearranged TCR beta genes was performed with a multiplex PCR assay on genomic DNA. Amplified TCR beta libraries were sequenced as 87-base-pair reads on the Illumina HiSeq System. From the authors' description of their analysis: Across the roughly 600 repertoires, a later analysis counted around 80 million unique TCR beta chains, approximately 12 million of which were shared by at least two donors. To remove PCR and sequencing errors, raw reads were error-corrected and collapsed into unique sequences using a nearest-neighbor algorithm that merged closely related sequences. V, D and J gene segments were assigned by aligning CDR3 sequences to IMGT reference sequences. For a sequence to be retained, a match of at least six nucleotides to both a V gene segment and a J gene segment was required. Rearrangements were classified as productive when the CDR3 lacked stop codons and remained in frame with V and J, and all other rearrangements were classified as non-productive. CDR3 was defined by IMGT convention, running from the second conserved V-encoded cysteine to the conserved J-encoded phenylalanine. The earlier analysis of some 600 of the donors excluded sequences that lacked an unambiguous match to a single V gene segment. In an earlier analysis of around 590 of the donors, a V segment was called functional when productive rearrangements were above 56.7%, and segregating when the standard deviation between donors exceeded 5%. A statistical classification framework was developed to diagnose cytomegalovirus status using the catalog of TCR beta chain sequences. A later analysis assigned V and J genes by comparing TCR nucleotide sequences with IMGT/GENE-DB human TR gene sequences. A later analysis assigned CDR3 sequences and most-parsimonious VDJ recombination scenarios with the TCRdist pipeline. In a later analysis, each TCR beta chain was defined by its CDR3 amino acid sequence together with its V-gene family, and reads lacking a unique V-gene family were excluded. To address suspected cross-contamination and a sequencing artifact, a later analysis removed around 590 highly shared, low-generation-probability nucleotide sequences. In a later analysis, a clonal expansion index was calculated for each public chain from normalized within-repertoire ranks of inferred template counts. In a later analysis, generation probabilities were computed using a VDJ recombination model fitted to out-of-frame rearrangements, and the results were checked against IGoR. In a later analysis, TCR-TCR, TCR-HLA and TCR-CMV co-occurrence was scored with hypergeometric tests, and a repertoire-size bias correction was applied to TCR pairs. To estimate false discovery rates, a later analysis permuted the HLA or CMV assignments 20 times. In a later analysis, co-occurring TCRs were grouped with DBSCAN, and TCRdist sequence similarity was added when clustering was performed within HLA-allele-positive subsets. Repertoires with fewer than 30,000 or more than 120,000 public chains were left out of co-occurrence clustering, as were about 5 repertoires with anomalous nucleotide sharing. TCRdb holds this immuneACCESS table with in-frame rearrangements only. Some clones are missing; in checked studies, unresolved V genes explain under half, and the rest has no known cause. Clone size and the V and J calls come from that table; the DNA yielded D and trimming. This sample lists approximately 150,000 clones; 80% were detected once. Under 3% of the sample is taken by the ten largest.

The research as a whole found: In a later analysis, HLA-associated TCR beta chains showed more clonal expansion and lower generation probabilities than non-associated chains that were equally common. The authors suggested that the approach could potentially be extended to other disease states and immunological phenotypes. Compared with the 666-donor mean, donors in an Asian-associated ancestry cluster had fewer N-insertions in productive TCRs, according to a later genetic analysis. In a later analysis, most CMV-associated TCR beta chains were found to appear HLA-restricted, with HLA associations seemingly driven largely by CMV exposure. A later genetic analysis associated a missense DCLRE1C variant with V-gene and J-gene trimming of TCR beta chains, and an independent cohort replicated the association. The earlier analysis of approximately 540 of the donors excluded around 17 rarely observed V segments, including chromosome 9 orphons, because counts were too low. Correlated functional status among segregating V segments might be attributable to linkage disequilibrium, but an unknown experimental factor could not be ruled out. HLA typing was unavailable for some donors at each locus, so association tests used only the typed subset. Most TCR sequences were seen in very few donors, while some public TCRs were found in many individuals. Assigning TCR associations to individual alleles was difficult when HLA alleles, especially DR and DQ, strongly co-occurred. Some IMGT-functional V segments, including TRBV6-2 and TRBV6-3, could not be distinguished by the 87-base-pair reads and were therefore excluded. In the study, 150 to 200 TCR beta chains were listed as associated with cytomegalovirus. The cohort was sequenced for TCR beta chains only, and without alpha or paired-chain data the features that could be detected were limited. Presence/absence analyses assumed roughly uniform sequencing depth across donors, an assumption that may not hold. According to a later analysis, parvovirus B19, influenza, CMV and Epstein-Barr virus appeared linked to several top co-occurrence clusters. The classifier was reported to diagnose cytomegalovirus status with high specificity and sensitivity in both the original cohort and the validation cohort. An earlier analysis of roughly 570 of the donors showed that most TCR beta V segments appeared in productive rearrangements either about 90% or about 30% of the time, which broadly matched IMGT annotations. A further reported finding was that TCR beta sequences accurately predicted the HLA-A and HLA-B alleles for most subjects in the first cohort. A later analysis associated roughly 17,000 TCR beta sequences with specific HLA alleles at a false discovery rate of 0.05. In a later analysis, the rate of TCR association differed among HLA loci, with DRB1 alleles having the most associated TCRs and HLA-C alleles having the fewest. The sequencing pipeline was judged likely to have produced a cluster of highly shared sequence variants as a technical artifact. A few of the identified cytomegalovirus-associated TCR beta chains were confirmed in vitro to be specific for cytomegalovirus antigens. The only immune exposure information available for the cohort was CMV serostatus.

The sequencing sample was made of PBMCs. This receptor chain uses TRBV9 and TRBJ1-4, and possibly TRBD1, on 6 matching bases. The clonotype originates from a woman aged 30 to 39 in good health and CMV-seronegative. This receptor has the CDR3 CASSAGGATNEKLFF. The DNA sequence reads TGTGCCAGCAGCGCGGGGGGGGCCACTAATGAAAAACTGTTTTTT.